Shown below are 14 T cell receptor beta chains from a single sample sequenced in a study of T-cell reconstitution after alpha-beta-depleted transplantation in children. Unique molecular identifiers were incorporated when the TCRbeta library was constructed. MiXCR, applied by TCRdb to the PCR reads, yields one record per CDR3 protein. The table shows more than 150,000 distinct CDR3 sequences, with more than 12% occurring only once. Specimen: PBMCs from the stem cell graft donor, collected from the stem cell graft. The source of these receptors is a human donor who donated a stem cell graft to a child with acute lymphoblastic leukemia.

This clonotype was counted many times. The CDR3 loop reads CASTRNRDTGELFF. CDR3 nucleotides: TGCGCCAGCACGAGAAACAGAGACACCGGGGAGCTGTTTTTT. This rearrangement joins TRBV5-1 to TRBJ2-2; D uncertain. V lost 6 bases to trimming and J lost 3 bases, with 12 bases between them. The CDR3 contains 14 residues. CDR1 and CDR2 (germline): SGHRS, YFSETQ.

With respect to this clonotype: This could be a read error, since a much larger clone is one nucleotide away. V is TRBV7-9 and J is TRBJ2-4, with D uncertain. CDR1 is SEHNR and CDR2 is FQNEAQ in the germline V gene (reference sequence). CDR3 length: 12 amino acids. The CDR3 nucleotides read TGTGCCAGCAGCCCGGACGGAAACATGCAGTACTTC. Translating gives CASSPDGNMQYF.

There are many counts of this clonotype. This chain links TRBV12-3 or TRBV12-4 with TRBJ2-7; 11 bases map to TRBD1. The CDR3 spans 15 residues. The trim removed 6 bases at V and 3 bases at J, leaving 7 bases unmatched. CDR3 in amino acids: CASSRGTGGVYEQYF. CDR3 nucleotide sequence: TGTGCCAGCAGCCGAGGGACAGGGGGTGTCTACGAGCAGTACTTC.

This clonotype has ten or more counts. The rearrangement joins TRBV7-2 to TRBJ2-2; 14 positions match TRBD2. V was clipped by 0 bases and J by 4 bases; unmatched bases: 13. Germline CDR1 reads SGHTA; CDR2 reads FQGNSA. The length of the CDR3 is 21 residues. CDR3 in DNA: TGTGCCAGCAGCTTAGCAATCTCCGGGACTAGCGGGAGTGAGGGCACCGGGGAGCTGTTTTTT. Protein sequence: CASSLAISGTSGSEGTGELFF.

This clonotype occurred a few times. The V and J genes are TRBV30 and TRBJ1-5; 8 bases agree with TRBD1. Germline V gene data show CDR1 as GTSNPN and CDR2 as SVGIG (reference sequence). There are 13 residues in the CDR3. V shed 1 base and J 5 bases; nucleotides not matched to a gene: 1. The CDR3 DNA sequence: TGTGCCTGGAGTGCGACAGGGGATCAGCCCCAGCATTTT. Translation gives CAWSATGDQPQHF.

This clonotype was observed a single time. This CDR3 is CSARRSYEQYF. CDR3 bases: TGCAGTGCACGGCGGAGCTACGAGCAGTACTTC. This chain connects TRBV20-1 to TRBJ2-7; D unclear. Germline V gives CDR1 DFQATT, CDR2 SNEGSKA (reference sequence). V was clipped by 6 bases and J by 3 bases, with 9 bases between them. CDR3 length: 11 amino acids.

The chain is built from TRBV6-2 or TRBV6-3 and TRBJ2-1; TRBD2 agrees at 9 bases. CDR1 is MNHEY and CDR2 is SVGEGT in the germline V gene. The CDR3 covers 14 residues. V lost 7 bases to trimming and J lost 6 bases; unmatched junction nucleotides: 7. The CDR3 protein is CASIPSGRPNEQFF. The CDR3 DNA sequence: TGTGCCAGCATCCCCAGCGGGAGGCCCAATGAGCAGTTCTTC.

Comment on this clonotype: This may be a read error: a much more frequent sequence differs by one nucleotide. CDR3 nucleotide sequence: TGTGCCAGCAGTTTATTCGTCCCGTACGGGCAGTACTTC. It specifies CASSLFVPYGQYF. This chain links TRBV12-3 or TRBV12-4 with TRBJ2-7, with D unclear. The CDR3 loop spans 13 amino acids.

This clonotype was recorded many times. This chain joins TRBV5-1 and TRBJ1-1, with D tentatively TRBD1 (5 bases). The CDR3 totals 15 residues. The germline V gene has CDR1 SGHRS and CDR2 YFSETQ. V dropped 4 bases and J dropped 4 bases, with 17 bases sitting between them. The CDR3 nucleotides are TGCGCCAGCAGCGTGGATGGGGCGGATGGCACTGAAGCTTTCTTT. It translates to CASSVDGADGTEAFF. Using reference TRBV5-1 and TRBJ1-1 for the parts outside the CDR3, the full variable domain is KAGVTQTPRYLIKTRGQQVTLSCSPISGHRSVSWYQQTPGQGLQFLFEYFSETQRNKGNFPGRFSGRQFSNSRSEMNVSTLELGDSALYLCASSVDGADGTEAFFGQGTRLTVV.

Ten or more counts support this clonotype. The rearrangement joins TRBV6-5 to TRBJ1-2, with 8 positions matching TRBD1. Germline trimming cut 2 bases from V and 4 bases from J; bases unmatched to any gene: 9. Per germline, CDR1 MNHEY and CDR2 SVGAGI. The CDR3 runs to 16 residues. CDR3 loop: CASSYEVAGGTYGYTF. Here the CDR3 DNA reads TGTGCCAGCAGTTACGAAGTGGCAGGGGGCACCTATGGCTACACCTTC.

This clonotype was counted only a few times. The rearrangement links TRBV20-1 to TRBJ1-2, with D maybe TRBD1 (6 bases). V lost 3 bases, J lost 4 bases, and 18 bases lay in between. The CDR3 extends over 15 amino acids. Germline V gene sequence: CDR1 DFQATT, CDR2 SNEGSKA (reference sequence). The CDR3 loop is CSASASLGALYGYTF. The CDR3 DNA reads TGCAGTGCTAGTGCGAGTTTGGGGGCCCTCTATGGCTACACCTTC.

This clonotype occurred many times. CDR3: CASRAADSGTGELFF. CDR3 in DNA: TGTGCCAGCAGGGCCGCAGATTCAGGCACCGGGGAGCTGTTTTTT. The V and J genes are TRBV5-5 and TRBJ2-2; D remains ambiguous. Germline CDR1 reads SGHKS; CDR2 reads YYEKEE (reference sequence). The CDR3 covers 15 residues. V was cut by 5 bases and J by 4 bases, with 15 bases left in between.

At least ten counts were recorded for this clonotype. CDR3 sequence reads: CASSPTSQQETQYF. The CDR3 DNA reads as TGCGCCAGCAGCCCGACTAGTCAACAAGAGACCCAGTACTTC. The chain links TRBV5-1 to TRBJ2-5, with D perhaps matching TRBD2 (6 bases). Germline lookup yields CDR1 SGHRS and CDR2 YFSETQ. V lost 4 bases and J 2 bases, leaving 12 bases between the germline ends. The CDR3 covers 14 residues.

The V and J genes are TRBV20-1 and TRBJ2-7, with D possibly being TRBD1 or TRBD2 (5 bases each). The CDR3 consists of 16 residues. Trimming took 2 bases from V and 2 from J, leaving 19 bases between them. CDR1 is DFQATT and CDR2 is SNEGSKA in the germline V gene (reference sequence). The CDR3 region has the DNA TGCAGTGCTAGAAGAGAGGGGTGGCAGGGCCCCTACGAGCAGTACTTC. Its protein is CSARREGWQGPYEQYF.